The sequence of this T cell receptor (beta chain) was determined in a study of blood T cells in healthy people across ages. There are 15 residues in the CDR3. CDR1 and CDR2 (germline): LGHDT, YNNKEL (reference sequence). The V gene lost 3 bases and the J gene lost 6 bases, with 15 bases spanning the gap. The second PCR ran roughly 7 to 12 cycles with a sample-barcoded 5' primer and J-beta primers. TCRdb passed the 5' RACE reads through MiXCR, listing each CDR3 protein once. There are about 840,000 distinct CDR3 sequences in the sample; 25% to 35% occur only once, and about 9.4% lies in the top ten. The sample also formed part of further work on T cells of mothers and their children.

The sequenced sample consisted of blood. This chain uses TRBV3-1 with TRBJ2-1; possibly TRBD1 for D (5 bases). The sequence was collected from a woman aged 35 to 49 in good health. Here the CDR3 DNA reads TGTGCCAGCAGCCATTTTGCCAGGGTGGGCAATGAGCAGTTCTTC. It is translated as CASSHFARVGNEQFF.